This record concerns one T cell receptor (beta chain) sequence. There is no known antigen for this receptor. The sample holds no much larger clone one base away, and base qualities are not on file. Every donor in the study was a healthy Caucasian. Library preparation used 5' RACE. Sequencer: Illumina HiSeq 2000. Template switching added a universal primer binding site, and the final cDNA carried a unique molecular identifier that allowed TCR cDNA molecules to be counted accurately. Specific primers in the conserved constant-segment region were used to synthesize first-strand cDNA for the TCR alpha and beta chains. To control for contamination, every cDNA library was double barcoded, receiving both a SMART-Mk sample barcode and Illumina barcodes. TruSeq adapter sequences along with Illumina sample barcodes were introduced in two successive PCR steps. TCR alpha and beta cDNA libraries were sequenced on the Illumina HiSeq platform with custom primers. Regarding the original processing steps: Unique molecular identifiers were extracted from raw reads with MiGEC, and CDR3 positions were determined with MiXCR. Recombination models were inferred per individual with the repgenHMM and IGoR tools using an EM algorithm. The analysis of shared clonotypes was done with the tcR package in R, with sharing normalized by the product of cloneset sizes. To study raw recombination without the effects of thymic and clonal selection, out-of-frame nonproductive sequences were analyzed. The public reads were quality trimmed at Q25 with fastp and then assembled into clones with MiXCR by TCRdb, keeping productive beta chains. Rows are combined by CDR3 protein, so each entry shows the most common genes and DNA. These V and J calls are TCRdb output, not the study's own analysis. In this sample the table shows 1.5 million to 2 million distinct CDR3 sequences, about 31% of which occur a single time. Clones ranked in the top ten supply about 0.3% of the sample.

This sample was taken from a study of identical twins listed by TCRdb under 2016. About the study as a whole: TCR alpha and beta repertoires from monozygotic twins, unrelated adults of various ages and cord blood were deep-sequenced to test whether fetal clonotypes persist. To rule out contamination, the twin experiments were replicated at different times with different library preparation protocols.

Findings and caveats that apply to the study as a whole: Excess twin sharing in beta out-of-frame sequences was weaker because fewer shared sequences lowered the signal-to-noise ratio. Fewer insertions were carried by abundant cord blood beta clonotypes, a similar but weaker trend appeared in young adult naive repertoires, and no such trend appeared in memory repertoires. Out-of-frame TCR alpha sequences shared between twins showed an excess of low generation-probability sequences compared with coincidental sharing between unrelated individuals. Because the same donors could not be followed over many years, conclusions were based on cross-sectional statistical analysis. Invariant T cells such as MAIT and iNKT could partly confound zero-insertion analyses, though diverse VJ usage argued against this for most clonotypes. Out-of-frame TCR alpha sharing in monozygotic twins was systematically underestimated by recombination models, whereas sharing between unrelated individuals was in agreement with the recombination models.

What was sequenced was cord blood. The sequence derives from a newborn girl in good health.

The DNA sequence reads TGTGCCAGCAGTCTAGCTAAGGGCTCCTACAATGAGCAGTACTTC. Its coded protein is CASSLAKGSYNEQYF. The V gene is TRBV28 and the J gene is TRBJ2-7; TRBD2 might be the D gene, on 5 matching bases. Per the germline V gene, MDHEN is the CDR1 and SYDVKM is the CDR2. The CDR3 covers 15 residues, taking in both the cysteine and the phenylalanine. CDR3 DNA is the only sequence kept; it has 45 bases, read in frame from the first base. Between the V and J ends, shortened by 5 bases and 7 bases respectively, the junction contains 21 bases.